The 15 T cell receptor beta chains in this list originate from one sample, sequenced in a study of tumor-infiltrating lymphocytes in primary liver carcinoma. Making TCR beta cDNA involved around 540 ng total RNA and a constant-region primer. ARM-PCR was slightly modified, and three nested multiplex PCR rounds with it gave rise to the TCR beta libraries. TRBV1-TRBV30 forward primers paired with a C-beta reverse primer were used in the first two PCR rounds, which ran approximately 10 cycles each. Using its own MiXCR run on the multiplex PCR reads, TCRdb lists one record per CDR3 protein. The sample carries approximately 330,000 distinct CDR3 sequences, roughly 61% recorded once. The source of the blood RNA was unsorted whole blood, and germline DNA was extracted as well. Material: peripheral blood. The receptors shown here come from a man aged 40-49 years with primary liver carcinoma and hepatitis B virus infection.

The chain recombines TRBV10-3 with TRBJ2-7; D is ambiguous. Germline V CDR1 and CDR2: ENHRY, SYGVKD. The CDR3 consists of 14 residues. V was trimmed by 7 bases and J by 1 base, leaving 14 bases between them. The CDR3 DNA reads TGTGCCATCACGTCAACCGAACGTTCCTACGAGCAGTACTTC. Translated: CAITSTERSYEQYF.

This clonotype was recorded only once. Without the conserved terminal phenylalanine or tryptophan, this CDR3 likely stems from a read error. The genes are TRBV29-1 and TRBJ2-7, with unresolved D. This CDR3 has 12 amino acids. Trimming took 8 bases from V and 0 from J, leaving 11 bases between them. CDR1 and CDR2 from the germline V gene are SQVTM and ANQGSEA. In DNA form, the CDR3 reads TGCAGCCCCACGGCCTCCTCCTACGAGCAGTACCTC. This sequence encodes CSPTASSYEQYL.

With respect to this clonotype: Just one base apart from a much larger clone, this may be a read error. The chain employs TRBV6-5 and TRBJ2-1; a possible D gene is TRBD2 (5 bases). Germline V gives CDR1 MNHEY, CDR2 SVGAGI. The CDR3 contains 14 residues. This CDR3 reads CASSLLPSNNEEFF. The CDR3 nucleotides are TGTGCCAGCAGCCTACTCCCTAGCAACAATGAGGAGTTCTTC.

The rearrangement links TRBV14 to TRBJ2-7; possibly TRBD2 for D (5 bases). CDR1 is SGHDN and CDR2 is FVKESK in the germline V gene. This CDR3 has 17 amino acids. The V end was cut by 7 bases, the J end by 1 base, with 23 bases between. CDR3 sequence reads: CASIPKNRLSVSYEQYF. CDR3 in DNA: TGTGCCAGCATCCCCAAGAACCGACTATCCGTTTCCTACGAGCAGTACTTC.

Comment on this clonotype: The junction does not match germline at one end; this may be a read error. The rearrangement joins TRBV11-2 to TRBJ1-1; D remains ambiguous. CDR1 SGHAT and CDR2 FQNNGV come from the germline V gene. The CDR3 runs 15 residues. CDR3 DNA sequence: TGTGCCAGCAGCTTATGGTCAGAGAAGGTCACTGAAGCTTTATTT. Residues: CASSLWSEKVTEALF.

V is TRBV11-2 and J is TRBJ2-3; 7 nucleotides line up with TRBD1. Germline V gene data show CDR1 as SGHAT and CDR2 as FQNNGV. V shed 5 bases, J shed 5 bases, and the junction held 13 bases outside the gene matches. The CDR3 has 16 amino acids. The CDR3 protein is CASSETGAICKDTQYF. CDR3 bases: TGTGCCAGCAGCGAAACAGGGGCGATTTGCAAAGATACGCAGTATTTT.

The J gene is TRBJ2-5, the V gene TRBV5-6, with D uncertain. The CDR3 consists of 13 residues. CDR1 SGHDT and CDR2 YYEEEE come from the germline V gene. V lost 2 bases and J 5 bases, leaving 10 bases between the germline ends. CDR3 loop: CASSFQQWETQYF. DNA of the CDR3: TGTGCCAGCAGCTTTCAGCAATGGGAGACCCAGTACTTC. The full variable domain, rest sourced from reference TRBV5-6 and TRBJ2-5, is DAGVTQSPTHLIKTRGQQVTLRCSPKSGHDTVSWYQQALGQGPQFIFQYYEEEERQRGNFPDRFSGHQFPNYSSELNVNALLLGDSALYLCASSFQQWETQYFGPGTRLLVL.

Details on this clonotype: This may arise from a read error, as a much more abundant clone is one base away. The V and J genes are TRBV12-3 or TRBV12-4 and TRBJ1-5, with D tentatively TRBD1 (6 bases). The V end was cut by 6 bases, the J end by 2 bases, with 14 bases between. This CDR3 contains 15 residues. CDR3 sequence: CASSIRDIRNQPQHF. In nucleotides, the CDR3 is TGTGCCAGCAGCATCCGGGACATACGCAATCAGCCCCAGCATTTT.

This chain uses TRBV12-3 or TRBV12-4 with TRBJ1-5; D not certain. The ends were cut back, 7 bases at V and 2 bases at J, with 15 bases in the middle. CDR3 size: 15 residues. The CDR3 reads CASNFMGNGNQPQHF. The CDR3 nucleotides are TGTGCCAGCAATTTCATGGGTAATGGCAATCAGCCCCAGCATTTT.

The chain links TRBV5-1 to TRBJ1-2; D is undetermined. With 4 bases removed from V and 2 bases from J, the gap between germline ends came to 12 bases. The V gene's germline CDR1 is SGHRS and CDR2 YFSETQ. The CDR3 covers 14 residues. CDR3 DNA: TGCGCCAGCAGCCACGATCTGGGAAACTATGGCTACACCTTC. Encoded protein: CASSHDLGNYGYTF.

This clonotype was seen a few times. The J gene is TRBJ2-7, the V gene TRBV28; the D gene could be TRBD1 or TRBD2 (5 bases each). Trimming took off 8 bases at V and 4 bases at J, with 15 bases between the two ends. CDR1 is MDHEN and CDR2 is SYDVKM in the germline V gene. This CDR3 is 13 amino acids long. CDR3 loop: CASGRGAGYEQYF. CDR3 coding DNA: TGTGCCAGCGGCCGGGGCGCTGGATACGAGCAGTACTTC.

Note on this clonotype: The junction departs from germline at one end; a sequencing error may be responsible. This sequence joins TRBV10-3 and TRBJ2-7, with D tentatively TRBD1 (5 bases). This CDR3 has 16 amino acids. The V gene's germline CDR1 is ENHRY and CDR2 SYGVKD. CDR3 bases: TGTGCCATCAGCGAGTCCTTGACAGCGCCGCCCGAGGAGCAGTACTTC. This sequence encodes CAISESLTAPPEEQYF.

This clonotype came up once. V gene TRBV19 combines with J gene TRBJ1-1; a weak D match, TRBD1 (5 bases). V shed 5 bases and J shed 4 bases, with 32 bases lying between them. The CDR3 covers 20 residues. Germline loops: CDR1 LNHDA, CDR2 SQIVND (reference sequence). CDR3 nucleotide sequence: TGTGCCAGTAGTCGTCTGGTACACGGGGGACGAAAGATCGGGAGCACTGAAGCTTTCTTT. Translating gives CASSRLVHGGRKIGSTEAFF.

Turning to this clonotype: A read error may account for a junction end that differs from germline. This sequence joins TRBV5-1 and TRBJ2-7; D possibly uses TRBD1 or TRBD2 (6 bases each). The germline V gene encodes CDR1 SGHRS and CDR2 YFSETQ. The CDR3 totals 14 residues. The CDR3 protein is CANSFMGGDYEQYF. CDR3 nucleotides: TGCGCCAACAGCTTCATGGGGGGCGATTACGAGCAGTACTTC.

The rearrangement joins TRBV6-5 to TRBJ2-5; TRBD1 might be the D (6 bases). The V gene lost 9 bases and the J gene lost 5 bases, with 22 bases spanning the gap. The CDR3 runs to 15 residues. Germline values: CDR1 MNHEY, CDR2 SVGAGI. This CDR3 reads CASSPRNGGVETQYF. For the CDR3, the DNA is TGTGCCAGTAGTCCCCGCAATGGGGGCGTGGAGACCCAGTACTTC.